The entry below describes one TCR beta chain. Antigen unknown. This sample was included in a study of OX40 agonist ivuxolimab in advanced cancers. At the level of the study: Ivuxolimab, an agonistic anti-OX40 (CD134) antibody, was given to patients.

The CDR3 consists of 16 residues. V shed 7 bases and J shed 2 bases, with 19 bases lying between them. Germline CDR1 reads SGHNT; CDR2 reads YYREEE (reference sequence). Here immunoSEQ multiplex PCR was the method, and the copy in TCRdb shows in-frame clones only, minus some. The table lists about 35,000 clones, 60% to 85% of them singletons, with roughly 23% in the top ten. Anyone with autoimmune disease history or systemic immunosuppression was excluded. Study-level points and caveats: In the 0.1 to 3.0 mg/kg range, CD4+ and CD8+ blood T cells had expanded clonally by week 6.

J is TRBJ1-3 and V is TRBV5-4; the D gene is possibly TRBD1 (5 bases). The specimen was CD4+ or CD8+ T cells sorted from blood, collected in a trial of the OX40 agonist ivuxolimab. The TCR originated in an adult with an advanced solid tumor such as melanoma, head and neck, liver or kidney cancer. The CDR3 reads CASSLYGGKAGNTIYF. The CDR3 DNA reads TGTGCCAGCTCCCTTTATGGGGGTAAGGCTGGAAACACCATATATTTT.